This T cell receptor beta chain is from a study of shared clonotypes between healthy human individuals. In the case of this clone: Other DNA sequences in the sample encode the same CDR3.

A CD45RA+ naive subset and a CD45RA-negative memory subset were split from CD4+ cells. Every subset's genomic DNA went evenly onto several immunoSEQ plates. It was approximately 0.2 ug DNA, around 33,000 T cell genomes, that sorted-subset replicate PCRs used. As originally analysed: Without quality scores, immunoSEQ junctional reads could not be filtered like full-length reads. Assay: immunoSEQ multiplex PCR; the TCRdb copy retains only in-frame clones and omits some. From that table come the V and J calls and clone size; the DNA was used to work out D and trimming. Among more than 1 million clones listed, 75% to 85% were seen once. This CDR3 contains 14 residues. The germline CDR1 and CDR2 sequences are MNHNS and SASEGT. The trim removed 6 bases at V and 2 bases at J, leaving 3 bases unmatched.

The receptor's source is a man between 18 and 29 years old in good health. Some clones in this sample may be carry-over from other donors' samples. Sequenced: memory CD4+ T cells from PBMCs. Subset here: CD45RA-negative fraction. This chain links TRBV6-1 with TRBJ2-7; 11 bases fit TRBD2. CDR3 in DNA: TGTGCCAGCAGGGATAGCGGGAGGGCCTACGAGCAGTACTTC. It specifies CASRDSGRAYEQYF.